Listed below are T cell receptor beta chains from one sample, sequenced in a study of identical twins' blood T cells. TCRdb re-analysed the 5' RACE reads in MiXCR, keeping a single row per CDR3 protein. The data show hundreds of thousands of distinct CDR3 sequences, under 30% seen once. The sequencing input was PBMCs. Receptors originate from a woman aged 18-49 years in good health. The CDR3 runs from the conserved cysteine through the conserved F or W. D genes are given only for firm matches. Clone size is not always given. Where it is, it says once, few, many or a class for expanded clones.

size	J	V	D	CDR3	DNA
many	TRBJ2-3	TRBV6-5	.	CASSSPGQSTDTQYF	TGTGCCAGCAGTTCTCCCGGCCAAAGCACAGATACGCAGTATTTT
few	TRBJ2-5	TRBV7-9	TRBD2	CASSSRTSSFEETQYF	TGTGCCAGCAGCTCCCGGACTAGCTCGTTCGAAGAGACCCAGTACTTC
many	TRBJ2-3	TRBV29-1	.	CSGLLRGTDTQYF	TGCAGCGGGCTTCTGAGGGGCACAGATACGCAGTATTTT
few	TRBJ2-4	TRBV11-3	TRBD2	CASSMGLAGGSNIQYF	TGTGCCAGCAGCATGGGACTAGCGGGGGGGTCGAACATTCAGTACTTC
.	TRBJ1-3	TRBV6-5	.	CASSYSAGSGNTIYF	TGTGCCAGCAGTTACTCGGCAGGCTCTGGAAACACCATATATTTT
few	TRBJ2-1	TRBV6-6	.	CASSYRSLAHEQFF	TGTGCCAGCAGTTACAGGTCCCTTGCCCATGAGCAGTTCTTC
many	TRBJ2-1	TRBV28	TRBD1	CASRPGQDLNNEQFF	TGTGCCAGCAGGCCCGGACAGGACCTAAACAATGAGCAGTTCTTC
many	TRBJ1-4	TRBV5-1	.	CASSRGHGEKLFF	TGCGCCAGCAGCAGGGGACATGGTGAAAAACTGTTTTTT
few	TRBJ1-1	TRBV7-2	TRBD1	CASSFRVTGLPDF	TGTGCCAGCAGCTTCCGTGTGACAGGGCTCCCAGATTTT
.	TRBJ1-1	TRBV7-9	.	CASSLEQVTGSEAFF	TGTGCCAGCAGCTTAGAACAGGTGACTGGATCTGAAGCTTTCTTT
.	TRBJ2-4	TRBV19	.	CASSSRGGDIQYF	TGTGCCAGTAGTAGTCGGGGTGGGGACATTCAGTACTTC
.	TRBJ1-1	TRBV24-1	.	CATSDSGGTEAFF	TGTGCCACCAGTGATTCCGGGGGAACTGAAGCTTTCTTT
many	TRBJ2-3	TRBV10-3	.	CAISEFSGGVTTDTQYF	TGTGCCATCAGTGAGTTCTCTGGGGGAGTGACCACAGATACGCAGTATTTT
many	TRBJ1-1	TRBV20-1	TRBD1	CSARDRGQNTEAFF	TGCAGTGCAAGGGACAGGGGGCAAAACACTGAAGCTTTCTTT